This TCR beta chain was sequenced for a study of T cells in Graves' hyperthyroidism and ophthalmopathy (dated by TCRdb to the late 2010s). Context from the whole study: Peripheral blood samples were taken at initial diagnosis, before any treatment was given. Following sampling, methimazole starting at 30 mg daily was given to hyperthyroidism patients, and high-dose intravenous methylprednisolone was given to ophthalmopathy patients. TCR V-J signatures able to tell the groups apart were searched for in a discovery cohort of 90 to 100 patients, of whom roughly 42 had Graves' ophthalmopathy and under 65 had stable Graves' hyperthyroidism. According to the paper, TCR Vbeta CDR3 sequencing was carried out on 135 peripheral blood samples, which came from 40 to 45 ophthalmopathy, 75 or so hyperthyroidism and 17 progressor patients. The study also compared thyroid tissue and blood T-cell repertoires from several Graves' hyperthyroidism patients. For training and testing, the roughly 100 patients in the discovery cohort were randomly divided in a 7:3 ratio. Prospective prediction of ophthalmopathy was tested in an independent validation cohort consisting of 18 hyperthyroidism patients and approximately 16 patients who later progressed to ophthalmopathy. Broader findings and caveats from the paper: Most expanded thyroid clonotypes (frequency above 0.001) were also found in blood, which suggests that blood repertoires may mirror thyroid immune responses. During validation, the model predicted progression to ophthalmopathy a median of approximately 6 months ahead of onset, with almost 71% sensitivity and 72.22% specificity. A model built on a 13 V-J signature distinguished ophthalmopathy from stable hyperthyroidism, reaching 85% to 90% sensitivity and around 81% specificity in cross-validation and 80%/75% in testing. Sample size was not statistically predetermined, and investigators were not blinded to group allocation.

This clonotype came up a few times. Its antigen is not yet known. The input lacks base qualities; no much larger clone sits a single base away. The TCR beta CDR3 regions were amplified from RNA transcripts. The TCR CDR3 was subjected to a first round of RT-PCR using the HTBI primer set and the Qiagen OneStep RT-PCR kit. The libraries were constructed in a second round of multiplex PCR and then size-selected and purified. Sequencing of the libraries was done on an Illumina HiSeq2000 using paired-end 100 bp reads. The paper's processing steps were these. Raw data were processed with SOAPnuke, discarding reads with adapters, uncalled bases, mean Phred below 15, or no exact constant-primer or identifier match. COPE v1.2.5 was used to merge high-quality paired reads, and clonotypes were defined as unique nucleotide sequences. MiTCR v1.1 was used to align clonotypes to the IMGT TRBV, TRBD and TRBJ reference segments. The analysis included only V-J combinations with a frequency above 0.0001, which together covered roughly 99% of the repertoires. The TCS score was defined as F50 (clonal expansion) divided by E x V (chaos), with BLOSUM62-based TCRdist calculated between CDR3 peptides within each V-J. Welch's t-statistics and random forest reduced roughly 530 V-J features to about 13, which were used in a naive Bayes classifier (R e1071). TCRdb trimmed public reads at Q25 via fastp, called clones via MiXCR and kept in-frame beta chains. When rows share a CDR3 protein, they turn into one entry using the most common DNA and genes. These V and J calls derive from TCRdb rather than the authors' analysis. The sample table shows a few hundred thousand distinct CDR3 sequences, and approximately 18% are seen once. The leading ten clones occupy less than 45% of the sample.

CDR1 and CDR2 (SGHKS, YYEKEE) derive from the germline V gene (reference sequence). Cut back by 2 bases and 2 bases, the V and J ends lie 11 bases apart. The CDR3, cysteine through phenylalanine, is 14 amino acids long. Only CDR3 DNA is held: 42 bases, read in frame from base 1. Moderately to severely active disease, a Clinical Activity Score of at least 3, a NOSPECS grade of at least 4, and a duration under 3 months were present in ophthalmopathy patients. Patients with uncontrolled infections, other autoimmune diseases, pregnancy or lactation were excluded. Diagnoses were based on clinical symptoms, serum thyroxine and TRAb, thyroid ultrasound and orbital computed tomography. Ficoll-Paque density gradient centrifugation was used to isolate PBMCs from 8 to 10 ml of fresh peripheral blood. Total RNA was extracted using Trizol reagent, and RNA quality was assessed on an Agilent 2100 Bioanalyzer.

The sequencing sample was made of blood. The TCR originated in a man aged 45-60 years with Graves' ophthalmopathy. The chain joins TRBV5-5 to TRBJ2-7; the best D guess is TRBD2, with 6 bases matching. The DNA sequence is as follows: TGTGCCAGCAGCTTTCAAGCGGGTGCCTACGAGCAGTACTTC. Its amino acids are CASSFQAGAYEQYF.